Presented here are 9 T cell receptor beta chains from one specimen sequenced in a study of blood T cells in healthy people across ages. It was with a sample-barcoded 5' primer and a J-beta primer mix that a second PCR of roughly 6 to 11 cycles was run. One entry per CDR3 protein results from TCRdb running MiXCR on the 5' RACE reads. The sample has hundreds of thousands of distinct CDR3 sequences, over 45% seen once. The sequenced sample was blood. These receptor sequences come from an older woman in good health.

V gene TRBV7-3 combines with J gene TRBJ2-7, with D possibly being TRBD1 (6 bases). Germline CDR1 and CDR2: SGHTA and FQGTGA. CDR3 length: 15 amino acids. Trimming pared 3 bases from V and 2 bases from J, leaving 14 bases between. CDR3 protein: CASSLGPTGPYEQYF. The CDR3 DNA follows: TGTGCCAGCAGCTTGGGGCCCACAGGGCCCTACGAGCAGTACTTC.

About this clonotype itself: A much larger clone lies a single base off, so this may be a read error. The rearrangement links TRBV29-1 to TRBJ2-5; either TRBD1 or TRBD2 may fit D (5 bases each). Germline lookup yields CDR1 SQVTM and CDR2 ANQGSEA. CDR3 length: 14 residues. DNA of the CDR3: TGCGGCGTTGAAGGAACCGGGGCACAAGAGACCCAGTACTTC. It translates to CGVEGTGAQETQYF.

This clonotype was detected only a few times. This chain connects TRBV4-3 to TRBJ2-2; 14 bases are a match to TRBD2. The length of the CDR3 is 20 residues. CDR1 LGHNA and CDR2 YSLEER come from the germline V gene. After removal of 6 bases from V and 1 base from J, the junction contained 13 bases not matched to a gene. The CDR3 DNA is TGCGCCAGCAGTCCGCATCCGGGACTAGCGGGAGAAATGAACACCGGGGAGCTGTTTTTT. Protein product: CASSPHPGLAGEMNTGELFF.

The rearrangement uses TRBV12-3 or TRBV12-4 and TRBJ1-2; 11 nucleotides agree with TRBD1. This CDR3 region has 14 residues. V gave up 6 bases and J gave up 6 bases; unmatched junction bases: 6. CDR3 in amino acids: CASSRGTGGHGYTF. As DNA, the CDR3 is TGTGCCAGCAGCCGGGGGACAGGGGGTCATGGCTACACCTTC.

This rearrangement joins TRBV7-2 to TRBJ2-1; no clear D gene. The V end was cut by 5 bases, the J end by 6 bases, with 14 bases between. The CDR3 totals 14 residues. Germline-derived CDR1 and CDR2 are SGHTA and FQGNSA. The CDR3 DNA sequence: TGTGCCAGCAGCCCCCTCGGATTAGCCAATGAGCAGTTCTTC. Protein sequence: CASSPLGLANEQFF.

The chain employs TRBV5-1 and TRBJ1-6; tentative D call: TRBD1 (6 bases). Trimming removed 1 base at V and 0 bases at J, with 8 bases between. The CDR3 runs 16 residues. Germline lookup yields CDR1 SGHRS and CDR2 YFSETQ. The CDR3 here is CASSLQGSSYNSPLHF. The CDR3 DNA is TGCGCCAGCAGCTTGCAGGGGAGCTCCTATAATTCACCCCTCCACTTT.

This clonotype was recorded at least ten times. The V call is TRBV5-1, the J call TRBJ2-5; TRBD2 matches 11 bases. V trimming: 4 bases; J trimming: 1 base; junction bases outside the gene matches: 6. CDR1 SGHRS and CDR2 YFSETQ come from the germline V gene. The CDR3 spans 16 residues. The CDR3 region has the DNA TGCGCCAGCAGCCCCGGGACTAGCGGCGTCCAAGAGACCCAGTACTTC. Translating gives CASSPGTSGVQETQYF.

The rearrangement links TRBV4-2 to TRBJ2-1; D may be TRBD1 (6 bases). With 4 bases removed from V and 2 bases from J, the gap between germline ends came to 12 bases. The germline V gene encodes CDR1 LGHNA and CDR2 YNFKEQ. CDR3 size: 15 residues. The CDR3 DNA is TGTGCCAGCAGCCGGACACAGGGAACCTACAATGAGCAGTTCTTC. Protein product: CASSRTQGTYNEQFF.

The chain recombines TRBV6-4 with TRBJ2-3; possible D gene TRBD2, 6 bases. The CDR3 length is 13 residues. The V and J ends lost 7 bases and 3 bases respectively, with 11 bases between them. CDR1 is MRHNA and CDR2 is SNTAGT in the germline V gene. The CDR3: CASKGLGTDTQYF. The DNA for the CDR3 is TGTGCCAGCAAGGGACTTGGAACAGATACGCAGTATTTT.